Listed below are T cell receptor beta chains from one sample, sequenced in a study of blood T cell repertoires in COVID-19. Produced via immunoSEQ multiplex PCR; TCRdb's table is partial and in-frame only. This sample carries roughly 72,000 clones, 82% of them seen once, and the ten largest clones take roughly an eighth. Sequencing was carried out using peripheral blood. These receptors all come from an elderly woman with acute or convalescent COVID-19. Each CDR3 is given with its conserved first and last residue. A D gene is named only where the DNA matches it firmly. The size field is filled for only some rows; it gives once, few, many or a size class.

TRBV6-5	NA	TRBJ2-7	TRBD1	CASGTALKQYF	TGTGCCAGTGGGACAGCCCTCAAGCAGTACTTC
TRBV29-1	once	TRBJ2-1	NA	CSVGGRGSYNEQFF	TGCAGCGTTGGTGGCAGGGGCTCCTACAATGAGCAGTTCTTC
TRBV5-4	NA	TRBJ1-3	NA	CASSLDRGGDTIYF	TGTGCCAGCAGCTTGGACCGCGGCGGGGACACCATATATTTT
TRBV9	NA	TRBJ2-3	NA	CASSVAADTQYF	TGTGCCAGCAGCGTAGCCGCAGATACGCAGTATTTT
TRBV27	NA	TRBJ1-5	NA	CASSSRPFGEGQPQHF	TGTGCCAGCAGTTCCCGACCTTTCGGGGAAGGCCAGCCCCAGCATTTT
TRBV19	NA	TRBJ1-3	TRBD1	CASKLDRGLGNTIYF	TGTGCCTCAAAGCTGGACAGGGGGCTTGGAAACACCATATATTTT
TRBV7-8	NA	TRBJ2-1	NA	CASSLRRDWNEQFF	TGTGCCAGCAGCTTACGGCGGGATTGGAATGAGCAGTTCTTC
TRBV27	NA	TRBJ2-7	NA	CASSLGGIGIHEQYF	TGTGCCAGCAGTTTAGGGGGGATAGGGATCCACGAGCAGTACTTC
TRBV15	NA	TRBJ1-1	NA	CATSRDRNTEAFF	TGTGCCACCAGCAGGGACAGGAACACTGAAGCTTTCTTT
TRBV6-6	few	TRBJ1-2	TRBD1	CASSYSGTGGIYGYTF	TGTGCCAGCAGTTACTCCGGGACAGGGGGTATCTATGGCTACACCTTC
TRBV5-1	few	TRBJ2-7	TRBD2	CASSTGGAGYEQYF	TGCGCCAGCAGCACGGGAGGGGCAGGCTACGAGCAGTACTTC
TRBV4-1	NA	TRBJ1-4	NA	CASSPQGGVNEKLFF	TGCGCCAGCAGCCCCCAAGGAGGAGTTAATGAAAAACTGTTTTTT
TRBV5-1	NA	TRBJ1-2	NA	CASSLHSGTNYGYTF	TGCGCCAGCAGCTTGCACAGCGGAACTAACTATGGCTACACCTTC
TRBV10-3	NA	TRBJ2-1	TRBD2	CAISESVAGGPYNEQFF	TGTGCCATCAGTGAGTCAGTAGCGGGAGGGCCGTACAATGAGCAGTTCTTC
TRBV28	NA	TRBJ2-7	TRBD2	CASNSLAGEGYEQYF	TGTGCCAGCAACTCCTTAGCGGGAGAAGGTTACGAGCAGTACTTC
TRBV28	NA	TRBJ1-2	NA	CASSLLISTNYGYTF	TGTGCCAGCAGTTTATTAATCAGTACTAACTATGGCTACACCTTC
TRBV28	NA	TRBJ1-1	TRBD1	CASTTQGSWTEAFF	TGTGCCAGCACCACACAGGGGAGTTGGACTGAAGCTTTCTTT
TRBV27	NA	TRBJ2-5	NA	CASSPRQLQETQYF	TGTGCCAGCAGTCCGAGACAGCTCCAAGAGACCCAGTACTTC
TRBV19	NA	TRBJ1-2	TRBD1	CASSIGGQGQGGYTF	TGTGCCAGTAGTATCGGGGGACAGGGGCAAGGAGGCTACACCTTC
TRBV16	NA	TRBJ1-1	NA	CASSQLTIRTEAFF	TGTGCCAGCAGCCAACTCACTATAAGGACTGAAGCTTTCTTT
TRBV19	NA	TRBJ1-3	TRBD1	CASQSGTVVGNTIYF	TGTGCCAGTCAATCCGGGACAGTGGTCGGAAACACCATATATTTT
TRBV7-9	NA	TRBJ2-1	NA	CASSPGIEQFF	TGTGCCAGCAGCCCAGGCATTGAGCAGTTCTTC